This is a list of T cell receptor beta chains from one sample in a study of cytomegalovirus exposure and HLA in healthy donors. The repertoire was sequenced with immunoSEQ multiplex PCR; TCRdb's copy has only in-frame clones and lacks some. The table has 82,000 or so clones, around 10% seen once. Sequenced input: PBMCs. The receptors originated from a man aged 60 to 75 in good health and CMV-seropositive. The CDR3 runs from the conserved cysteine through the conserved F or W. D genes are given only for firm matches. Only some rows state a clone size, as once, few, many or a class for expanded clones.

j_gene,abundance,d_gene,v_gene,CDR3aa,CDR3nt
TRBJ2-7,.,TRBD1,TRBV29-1,CSGYRTGSNEQYF,TGCAGCGGATACAGGACAGGGAGCAACGAGCAGTACTTC
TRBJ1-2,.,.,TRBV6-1,CASSEALATGGYGYTF,TGTGCCAGCAGTGAAGCGCTGGCGACCGGGGGCTATGGCTACACCTTC
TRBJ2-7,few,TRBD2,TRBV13,CASSPGLAGSLYEQYF,TGTGCCAGCAGCCCTGGGTTAGCGGGATCGCTCTACGAGCAGTACTTC
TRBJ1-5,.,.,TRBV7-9,CASSLGGDSNQPQHF,TGTGCCAGCAGCTTAGGGGGAGATAGCAATCAGCCCCAGCATTTT
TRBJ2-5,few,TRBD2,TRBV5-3,CARSHTRAGGLGTQYF,TGTGCCAGAAGTCATACCCGAGCGGGGGGACTCGGGACCCAGTACTTC
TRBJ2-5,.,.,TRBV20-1,CSVARETQYF,TGCAGTGTAGCACGGGAGACCCAGTACTTC
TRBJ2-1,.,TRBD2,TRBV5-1,CASGTRLAGSGNNEQFF,TGCGCCAGTGGAACGAGACTAGCGGGAAGCGGCAACAATGAGCAGTTCTTC
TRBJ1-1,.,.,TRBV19,CASSNTGNTEAFF,TGTGCCAGTAGTAACACAGGGAACACTGAAGCTTTCTTT
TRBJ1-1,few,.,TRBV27,CASSVSDIYTEAFF,TGTGCCAGCAGTGTTTCCGACATTTACACTGAAGCTTTCTTT
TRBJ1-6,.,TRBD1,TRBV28,CASTQGQNNSPLHF,TGTGCCAGCACACAGGGACAGAATAATTCACCCCTCCACTTT
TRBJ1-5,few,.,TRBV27,CASRFGTGDNQPQHF,TGTGCCAGCAGGTTTGGGACGGGGGATAATCAGCCCCAGCATTTT
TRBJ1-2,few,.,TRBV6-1,CASSGPGQGYGYTF,TGTGCCAGCAGTGGTCCGGGACAAGGGTATGGCTACACCTTC
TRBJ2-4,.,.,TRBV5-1,CASSPSRGGRNIQYF,TGCGCCAGCAGCCCCTCCAGGGGTGGTAGAAACATTCAGTACTTC
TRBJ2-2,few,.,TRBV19,CASSRRRTAGELFF,TGTGCCAGTAGTCGACGGAGGACAGCCGGGGAGCTGTTTTTT
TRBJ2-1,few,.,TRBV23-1,CASSQSSALGSYNEQFF,TGCGCCAGCAGTCAATCGAGCGCTCTTGGCTCCTACAATGAGCAGTTCTTC
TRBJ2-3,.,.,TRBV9,CASSVTSGNTDTQYF,TGTGCCAGCAGCGTAACGAGCGGCAACACAGATACGCAGTATTTT
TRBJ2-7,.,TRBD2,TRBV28,CASSRGDGGLGTYEQYF,TGTGCCAGCAGCCGGGGGGATGGAGGTCTTGGTACTTACGAGCAGTACTTC
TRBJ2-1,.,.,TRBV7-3,CASSLMAGQYNEQFF,TGTGCCAGCAGCTTAATGGCAGGGCAGTACAATGAGCAGTTCTTC
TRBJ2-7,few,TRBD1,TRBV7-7,CASSLGDRGYEQYF,TGTGCTAGCAGCTTAGGAGACAGGGGATACGAGCAGTACTTC
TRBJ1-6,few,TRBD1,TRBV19,CASMQRQGNSPLHF,TGTGCCAGTATGCAGCGACAGGGAAATTCACCCCTCCACTTT
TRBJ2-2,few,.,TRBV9,CASSVASVTGELFF,TGTGCCAGCAGCGTAGCTAGTGTTACCGGGGAGCTGTTTTTT
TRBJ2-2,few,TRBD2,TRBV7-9,CASSSSGTSGITGELFF,TGTGCCAGCAGCTCCTCCGGGACTAGCGGAATCACCGGGGAGCTGTTTTTT
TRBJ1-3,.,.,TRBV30,CAWTLGGGGNTIYF,TGTGCCTGGACTTTGGGGGGGGGTGGAAACACCATATATTTT
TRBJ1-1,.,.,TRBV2,CASLGGRTEAFF,TGTGCCAGTCTGGGGGGGCGGACTGAAGCTTTCTTT
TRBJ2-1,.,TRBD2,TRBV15,CATSSTGRYNEQFF,TGTGCCACCAGCTCAACCGGGAGGTACAATGAGCAGTTCTTC
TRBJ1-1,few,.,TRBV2,CASSWGVDTEAFF,TGTGCCAGCAGTTGGGGCGTTGACACTGAAGCTTTCTTT
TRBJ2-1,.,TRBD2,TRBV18,CASSRLAGSSYNEQFF,TGTGCCAGCTCGCGACTAGCGGGCAGCTCCTACAATGAGCAGTTCTTC
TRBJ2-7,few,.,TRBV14,CASSQDANSYEQYF,TGTGCCAGCAGCCAAGATGCGAACTCCTACGAGCAGTACTTC
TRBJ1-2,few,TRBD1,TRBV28,CASSLQGTGGGYTF,TGTGCCAGCAGTTTACAGGGGACAGGGGGTGGCTACACCTTC
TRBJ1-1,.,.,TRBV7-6,CASSEETGAAFF,TGTGCCAGCAGCGAGGAAACAGGAGCAGCTTTCTTC
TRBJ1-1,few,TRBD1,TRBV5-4,CASSLDRGQDTEAFF,TGTGCCAGCAGCCTGGACAGGGGGCAGGACACTGAAGCTTTCTTT
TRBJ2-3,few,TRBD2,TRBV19,CASSIGGTSGRNPDTQYF,TGTGCCAGTAGTATAGGGGGGACTAGCGGGAGGAACCCAGATACGCAGTATTTT
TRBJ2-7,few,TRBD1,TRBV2,CASSEFSPRGTDYEQYF,TGTGCCAGCAGTGAATTTAGCCCCCGTGGGACAGACTACGAGCAGTACTTC
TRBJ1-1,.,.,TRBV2,CASSEIRAGTEAFF,TGTGCCAGCAGTGAAATCCGGGCGGGCACTGAAGCTTTCTTT
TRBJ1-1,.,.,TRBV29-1,CSVGAPQEAFF,TGCAGCGTTGGGGCCCCGCAGGAAGCTTTCTTT
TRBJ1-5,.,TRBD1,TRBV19,CASRRTGNSNQPQHF,TGTGCCAGTAGGCGGACAGGAAATAGCAATCAGCCCCAGCATTTT
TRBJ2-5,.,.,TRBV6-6,CASSFREETQYF,TGTGCCAGCAGTTTCAGGGAAGAGACCCAGTACTTC
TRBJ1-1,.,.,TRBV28,CASSPPQGRTEAFF,TGTGCCAGTTCTCCCCCCCAGGGGCGGACTGAAGCTTTCTTT
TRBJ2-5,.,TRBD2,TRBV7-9,CASSLGAGGQETQYF,TGTGCCAGCAGCTTAGGGGCGGGGGGGCAAGAGACCCAGTACTTC
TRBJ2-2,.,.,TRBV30,CAGARTGELFF,TGTGCCGGGGCCAGAACCGGGGAGCTGTTTTTT
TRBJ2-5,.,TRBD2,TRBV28,CASSDRGGLQETQYF,TGTGCCAGCAGTGATCGGGGGGGCCTCCAAGAGACCCAGTACTTC
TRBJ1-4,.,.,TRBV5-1,CASSLQVLKEKLFF,TGCGCCAGCAGCTTGCAGGTTTTAAAAGAAAAACTGTTTTTT
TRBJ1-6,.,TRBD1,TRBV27,CASSPGTGPDSPLHF,TGTGCCAGCAGTCCTGGGACAGGGCCTGACTCACCCCTCCACTTT
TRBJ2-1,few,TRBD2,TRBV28,CASRRTSGYNEQFF,TGTGCCAGCAGGCGGACTAGCGGATACAATGAGCAGTTCTTC
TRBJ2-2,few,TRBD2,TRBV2,CASHHGGLAGNTGELFF,TGTGCCAGTCACCACGGGGGACTAGCGGGGAACACCGGGGAGCTGTTTTTT
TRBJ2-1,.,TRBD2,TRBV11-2,CASSLVGAGGGNEQFF,TGTGCCAGCAGCTTAGTGGGAGCGGGAGGGGGAAATGAGCAGTTCTTC
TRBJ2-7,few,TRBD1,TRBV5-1,CASSLGDSDYEQYF,TGCGCCAGCAGCTTGGGGGACAGTGACTACGAGCAGTACTTC
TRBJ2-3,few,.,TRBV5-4,CASSSWTVNTDTQYF,TGTGCCAGCAGCTCTTGGACAGTTAACACAGATACGCAGTATTTT
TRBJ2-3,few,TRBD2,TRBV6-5,CASSYSAGRGTDTQYF,TGTGCCAGCAGTTACTCGGCAGGGAGGGGCACAGATACGCAGTATTTT
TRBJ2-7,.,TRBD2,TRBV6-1,CASGTRTYEQYF,TGTGCCAGCGGGACTAGGACCTACGAGCAGTACTTC
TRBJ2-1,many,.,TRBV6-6,CDRSYGWRNEQFF,TGTGACAGAAGTTACGGCTGGCGGAATGAGCAGTTCTTC
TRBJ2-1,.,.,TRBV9,CASSVSASSYNEQFF,TGTGCCAGCAGCGTCTCTGCCAGCTCCTACAATGAGCAGTTCTTC
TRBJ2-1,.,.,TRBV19,CASSIAGFPYNEQFF,TGTGCCAGTAGTATAGCGGGGTTCCCCTACAATGAGCAGTTCTTC
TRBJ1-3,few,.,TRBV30,CAWRGGSGNTIYF,TGTGCCTGGCGGGGGGGCTCTGGAAACACCATATATTTT
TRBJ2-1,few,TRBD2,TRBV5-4,CASSLAPGGNNEQFF,TGTGCCAGCAGCTTAGCCCCGGGGGGGAACAATGAGCAGTTCTTC
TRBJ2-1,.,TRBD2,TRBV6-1,CASSDPGTSGRARRNEQFF,TGTGCCAGCAGTGACCCCGGGACTAGCGGGAGGGCCCGTCGGAATGAGCAGTTCTTC
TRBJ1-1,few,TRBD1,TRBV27,CASSLRQGAPNTEAFF,TGTGCCAGCAGTTTAAGACAGGGGGCACCGAACACTGAAGCTTTCTTT